This is a list of T cell receptor beta chains from one sample in a study of blood T cell repertoires in COVID-19. TCRdb's table, derived via immunoSEQ multiplex PCR, lists solely in-frame clones and lacks some. Found here are about 210,000 clones, 80% of them singletons; the top ten hold about 4.3%. Sequencing was carried out using PBMCs or T cells enriched from blood (not recorded which). These receptors all stem from a man younger than 40 with acute COVID-19. The CDR3 runs from the conserved cysteine through the conserved F or W. A D gene is named only where the DNA matches it firmly. Only part of the rows carry a size: once, few, many, or a class if the clone is expanded.

>-|TRBV19|TRBJ1-2|TRBD1
CASSPGTGHSGYTF
TGTGCCAGTAGTCCTGGGACAGGGCATTCTGGCTACACCTTC
>-|TRBV6-1|TRBJ2-1|TRBD2
CASREAGGRNEQFF
TGTGCCAGCAGGGAAGCGGGGGGGCGGAATGAGCAGTTCTTC
>-|TRBV3-1/TRBV3-2|TRBJ1-5|TRBD1
CASSQGSGGGQPQHF
TGTGCCAGCAGCCAAGGTTCAGGGGGAGGTCAGCCCCAGCATTTT
>-|TRBV3-1/TRBV3-2|TRBJ1-2|TRBD1
CASSQDGTGANYGYTF
TGTGCCAGCAGCCAAGATGGGACAGGAGCTAACTATGGCTACACCTTC
>-|TRBV21-1|TRBJ1-4|-
CASSTPGQGNEKLFF
TGTGCCAGCAGCACCCCGGGACAAGGAAATGAAAAACTGTTTTTT
>-|TRBV28|TRBJ1-5|TRBD1
CAIRGGNQPQHF
TGTGCCATCAGGGGGGGGAATCAGCCCCAGCATTTT
>-|TRBV6-1|TRBJ2-3|-
CASRSGTDTQYF
TGTGCCAGCAGAAGCGGCACAGATACGCAGTATTTT
>-|TRBV5-5|TRBJ1-1|TRBD1
CASSLQGAANTEAFF
TGTGCCAGCAGCTTGCAGGGGGCGGCGAACACTGAAGCTTTCTTT
>-|TRBV6-5|TRBJ1-2|TRBD1
CASRERQGLAYGYTF
TGTGCCAGCAGGGAGAGACAGGGGTTGGCCTATGGCTACACCTTC
>-|TRBV15|TRBJ2-7|TRBD1
CATSRRQGAVDEQYF
TGTGCCACCAGCAGACGACAGGGAGCCGTCGACGAGCAGTACTTC
>-|TRBV5-1|TRBJ2-3|TRBD2
CASSSRGDTDTQYF
TGCGCCAGCAGCTCTCGGGGGGACACAGATACGCAGTATTTT
>-|TRBV5-6|TRBJ2-7|-
CASSKRLARYEQYF
TGTGCCAGCAGTAAAAGGCTAGCACGCTACGAGCAGTACTTC
>-|TRBV5-4|TRBJ1-6|-
CASSLATVLGGSYNSPLHF
TGTGCCAGCAGCTTGGCGACGGTGCTGGGGGGATCCTATAATTCACCCCTCCACTTT
>-|TRBV6-2/TRBV6-3|TRBJ2-7|-
CASSRMPGLMNSYEQYF
TGTGCCAGCAGTCGGATGCCGGGACTCATGAACTCCTACGAGCAGTACTTC
>-|TRBV28|TRBJ2-7|TRBD1
CATQGTASYEQYF
TGTGCCACCCAGGGGACAGCGTCCTACGAGCAGTACTTC
>-|TRBV2|TRBJ2-5|-
CASTLQGETQYF
TGTGCCAGCACATTGCAGGGAGAGACCCAGTACTTC
>many|TRBV6-5|TRBJ1-2|TRBD1
CASGQRDRGKYGYTF
TGTGCCAGCGGACAACGGGACAGGGGAAAGTATGGCTACACCTTC
>-|TRBV3-1/TRBV3-2|TRBJ2-4|-
CASSPQGYIQYF
TGTGCCAGCAGCCCCCAGGGATACATTCAGTACTTC
>few|TRBV20-1|TRBJ2-3|TRBD2
CSAIEGLDFGRDTQYF
TGCAGTGCTATTGAGGGACTAGACTTTGGGAGAGATACGCAGTATTTT
>-|TRBV5-4|TRBJ1-2|TRBD1
CASSRTGVLYGYTF
TGTGCCAGCAGCCGGACAGGCGTTCTGTATGGCTACACCTTC
>-|TRBV24-1|TRBJ2-6|TRBD1
CATSDWDSGSGANVLTF
TGTGCCACCAGTGATTGGGACAGTGGCTCTGGGGCCAACGTCCTGACTTTC
>-|TRBV6-5|TRBJ1-6|TRBD1
CATRQGALNSPLHF
TGTGCCACCAGACAGGGGGCCTTGAATTCACCCCTCCACTTT
>few|TRBV10-2|TRBJ1-5|-
CASSAHGGAAGNQPQHF
TGCGCCAGCAGTGCCCACGGGGGGGCTGCTGGCAATCAGCCCCAGCATTTT
>-|TRBV28|TRBJ1-2|-
CASSLVAGDGYTF
TGTGCCAGCAGCTTGGTCGCAGGGGATGGCTACACCTTC
>-|TRBV30|TRBJ1-2|TRBD1
CAWQGVDYGYTF
TGTGCCTGGCAGGGGGTAGACTATGGCTACACCTTC
>-|TRBV5-1|TRBJ1-6|TRBD1
CASSPGQGVTSYNSPLHF
TGCGCCAGCAGCCCGGGACAGGGGGTTACCTCCTATAATTCACCCCTCCACTTT
>-|TRBV12-3/TRBV12-4|TRBJ2-1|-
CASSWSDEQFF
TGTGCCAGCAGTTGGTCGGATGAGCAGTTCTTC
>-|TRBV10-1|TRBJ1-3|-
CASSEEAGNTIYF
TGCGCCAGCAGTGAGGAGGCAGGGAACACCATATATTTT
>-|TRBV2|TRBJ2-5|-
CASNEAAQETQYF
TGTGCCAGCAACGAAGCGGCCCAAGAGACCCAGTACTTC
>-|TRBV20-1|TRBJ2-1|-
CSAKSGFEQFF
TGCAGTGCCAAATCGGGATTTGAGCAGTTCTTC
>-|TRBV3-1/TRBV3-2|TRBJ1-4|-
CASSQDTQRKLFF
TGTGCCAGCAGCCAAGATACCCAGCGAAAACTGTTTTTT
>once|TRBV6-1|TRBJ1-6|-
CASSEQGSINSPLHF
TGTGCCAGCAGTGAACAGGGGTCCATCAATTCACCCCTCCACTTT
>-|TRBV5-1|TRBJ2-7|TRBD2
CASSPVPAGAHSYEQYF
TGCGCCAGCAGCCCCGTCCCAGCGGGGGCCCATTCCTACGAGCAGTACTTC
>-|TRBV10-2|TRBJ2-1|-
CASSLQDSSYNEQFF
TGCGCCAGCAGTCTACAGGATAGCTCCTACAATGAGCAGTTCTTC
>once|TRBV5-4|TRBJ2-2|TRBD1
CASSPDRGTGELFF
TGTGCCAGCAGCCCGGACAGGGGAACCGGGGAGCTGTTTTTT
>few|TRBV10-3|TRBJ2-5|-
CAISTGLQETQYF
TGTGCCATCAGTACAGGCCTCCAAGAGACCCAGTACTTC
>-|TRBV7-6|TRBJ1-2|TRBD1
CASSLTTGGGNGYTF
TGTGCCAGCAGCTTAACAACAGGGGGCGGTAATGGCTACACCTTC
>once|TRBV28|TRBJ1-2|-
CASSGLGVLYGYTF
TGTGCCAGCAGCGGCTTAGGGGTTCTCTATGGCTACACCTTC
>-|TRBV6-5|TRBJ1-5|-
CASSPDRLQPQHF
TGTGCCAGCAGCCCAGACAGGTTGCAGCCCCAGCATTTT
>-|TRBV10-3|TRBJ1-5|TRBD1
CAIRGQGAQPQHF
TGTGCCATCAGGGGACAGGGAGCTCAGCCCCAGCATTTT
>once|TRBV13|TRBJ1-1|-
CASSWTRTEAFF
TGTGCCAGCAGCTGGACTAGAACTGAAGCTTTCTTT
>-|TRBV15|TRBJ1-1|-
CATSERQVYTEAFF
TGTGCCACCAGCGAACGACAGGTCTACACTGAAGCTTTCTTT
>-|TRBV27|TRBJ2-1|-
CASTPLGGQEQFF
TGTGCCAGCACCCCCCTGGGGGGGCAAGAGCAGTTCTTC
>-|TRBV5-1|TRBJ2-2|TRBD1
CASSSGQGAIGELFF
TGCGCCAGCAGCTCGGGACAGGGGGCGATCGGGGAGCTGTTTTTT
>once|TRBV5-1|TRBJ1-2|TRBD1
CASSRGQGGYGYTF
TGCGCCAGCAGCCGAGGACAGGGAGGGTATGGCTACACCTTC
>-|TRBV9|TRBJ2-3|-
CASSVQVSSTDTQYF
TGTGCCAGCAGCGTCCAGGTGTCTAGCACAGATACGCAGTATTTT
>-|TRBV18|TRBJ2-7|TRBD1
CASSLYRDRGYEQYF
TGTGCCAGCTCACTATACCGGGACAGGGGTTACGAGCAGTACTTC
>once|TRBV4-1|TRBJ1-6|-
CASSQDWRQGGRSSYNSPLHF
TGCGCCAGCAGCCAAGATTGGCGGCAGGGAGGGAGGAGCTCCTATAATTCACCCCTCCACTTT